This T cell receptor (beta chain) is from a study of OX40 agonist ivuxolimab in advanced cancers. Findings and limits, study-wide: Circulating CD4+ and CD8+ T cells showed clonal expansion by week 6 at 0.1 to 3.0 mg/kg.

CDR1 and CDR2 (germline): MGHRA, YSYEKL. With V trimmed by 0 bases and J by 4 bases, 6 bases remained unmatched. This CDR3 contains 16 residues. The method was immunoSEQ multiplex PCR; TCRdb's version includes in-frame clones alone and lacks a portion of them. The sample lists some 76,000 clones, roughly 93% occurring once. Comment on this clone: Antigen: not known.

This sequence was found in an adult with an advanced solid tumor such as melanoma, head and neck, liver or kidney cancer. V and J are TRBV4-1 and TRBJ2-7; the match to TRBD2 covers 10 bases. Sequencing used CD4+ or CD8+ T cells sorted from blood, obtained in a trial of the OX40 agonist ivuxolimab. The CDR3: CASSQERSSGSYEQYF. In DNA, the CDR3 is TGCGCCAGCAGCCAAGAGAGGTCTAGCGGGAGTTACGAGCAGTACTTC.